The entry below gives a single T cell receptor (beta chain) sequence along with its context. This entry is derived from a study of blood T cell repertoires in COVID-19. Study in general: Samples came from the United States, Italy and Spain, spanning acute and convalescent COVID-19. Nucleic acid was either cDNA or gDNA, and it came from T cells, B-cell-depleted T cells, or PBMCs.

In the study's own analysis: Estimates of nucleated cell counts were drawn from the amplification of reference gene primers. The protocol was immunoSEQ multiplex PCR, while the TCRdb copy is restricted to in-frame clones and leaves out a portion. From that table come the V and J calls and clone size; the DNA was used to work out D and trimming. The table records around 180,000 clones, around 72% of them present only once. Germline lookup yields CDR1 LNHDA and CDR2 SQIVND (reference sequence). Trimming left V 5 bases short and J 2 bases short, with 16 bases between. The CDR3 contains 16 residues. This sequence joins TRBV19 and TRBJ2-1; a possible D gene is TRBD2 (6 bases). The sequence derives from an elderly woman with acute or convalescent COVID-19. The source material was peripheral blood. The DNA of the CDR3 is TGTGCCAGTAGTCCCTGGGAGGTAGCGCCCTACAATGAGCAGTTCTTC. It encodes CASSPWEVAPYNEQFF.